What follows describes a single TCR beta chain. These data originate in a study of cytotoxic CD8 clonotypes in ibrutinib-treated CLL. Here immunoSEQ multiplex PCR was the method, and the copy in TCRdb shows in-frame clones only, minus some. The sample has approximately 200,000 clones, over 60% seen once. Sequenced material: PBMCs, taken after 24 months of ibrutinib treatment. This receptor was taken from a human donor with chronic lymphocytic leukemia.

The CDR3 region has the DNA TGTGCCAGCAGTTTATCGGGACTAGCGGGAGCGGATACGCAGTATTTT. It translates to CASSLSGLAGADTQYF. The V gene is TRBV27, the J gene TRBJ2-3; 14 bases are shared with TRBD2. V lost 0 bases and J lost 6; bases outside the gene matches: 2. Germline-derived CDR1 and CDR2 are MNHEY and SMNVEV (reference sequence). CDR3 length: 16 residues.